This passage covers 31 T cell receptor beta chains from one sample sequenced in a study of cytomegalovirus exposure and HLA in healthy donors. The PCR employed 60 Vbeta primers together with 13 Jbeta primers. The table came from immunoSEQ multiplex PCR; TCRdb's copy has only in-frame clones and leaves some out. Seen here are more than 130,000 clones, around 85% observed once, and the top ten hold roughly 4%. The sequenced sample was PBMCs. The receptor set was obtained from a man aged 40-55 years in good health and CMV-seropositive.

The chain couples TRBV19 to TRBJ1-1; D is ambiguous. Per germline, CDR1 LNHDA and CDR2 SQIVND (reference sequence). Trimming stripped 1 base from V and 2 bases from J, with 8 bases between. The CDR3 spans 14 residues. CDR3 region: CASSIGWSNTEAFF. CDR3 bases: TGTGCCAGTAGTATAGGTTGGAGCAACACTGAAGCTTTCTTT.

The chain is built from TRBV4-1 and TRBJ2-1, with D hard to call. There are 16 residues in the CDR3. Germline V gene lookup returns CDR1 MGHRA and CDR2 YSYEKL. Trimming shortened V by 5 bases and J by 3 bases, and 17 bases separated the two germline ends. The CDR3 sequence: CASSYRHKVDYNEQFF. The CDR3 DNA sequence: TGCGCCAGCAGCTACCGACACAAAGTAGACTACAATGAGCAGTTCTTC.

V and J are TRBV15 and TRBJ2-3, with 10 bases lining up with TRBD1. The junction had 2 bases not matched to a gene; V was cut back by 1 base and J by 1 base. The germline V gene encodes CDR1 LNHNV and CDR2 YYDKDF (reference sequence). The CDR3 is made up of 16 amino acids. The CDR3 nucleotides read TGTGCCACCAGCAGAGGCGACAGGGGGCGCACAGATACGCAGTATTTT. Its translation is CATSRGDRGRTDTQYF.

Here the CDR3 reads CASSWGDRPPETF. The CDR3 DNA is TGTGCCAGCAGCTGGGGGGACAGGCCTCCGGAGACCTTC. This chain uses TRBV5-8 with TRBJ1-2; 8 nucleotides align to TRBD1. The CDR3 has 13 amino acids. Trimming at V came to 3 bases and at J to 14 bases, leaving 12 bases not matched to a gene. The germline V gene encodes CDR1 SGHTS and CDR2 YDEGEE.

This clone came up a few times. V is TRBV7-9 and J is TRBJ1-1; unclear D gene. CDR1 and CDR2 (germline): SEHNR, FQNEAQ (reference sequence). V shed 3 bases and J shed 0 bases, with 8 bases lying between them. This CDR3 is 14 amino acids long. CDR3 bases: TGTGCCAGCAGCTTCGGTCATGTGAACACTGAAGCTTTCTTT. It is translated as CASSFGHVNTEAFF.

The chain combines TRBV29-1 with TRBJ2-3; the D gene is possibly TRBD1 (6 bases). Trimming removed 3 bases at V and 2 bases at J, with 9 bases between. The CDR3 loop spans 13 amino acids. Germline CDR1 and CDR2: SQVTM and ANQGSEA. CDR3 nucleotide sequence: TGCAGCGTTGACCGGACAGCCACAGATACGCAGTATTTT. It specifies CSVDRTATDTQYF.

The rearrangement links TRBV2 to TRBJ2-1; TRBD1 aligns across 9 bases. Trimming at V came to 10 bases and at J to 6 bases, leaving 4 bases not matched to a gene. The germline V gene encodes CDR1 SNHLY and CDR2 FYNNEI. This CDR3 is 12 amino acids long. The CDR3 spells CATRTGANEQFF. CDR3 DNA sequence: TGTGCCACCCGGACAGGGGCCAATGAGCAGTTCTTC.

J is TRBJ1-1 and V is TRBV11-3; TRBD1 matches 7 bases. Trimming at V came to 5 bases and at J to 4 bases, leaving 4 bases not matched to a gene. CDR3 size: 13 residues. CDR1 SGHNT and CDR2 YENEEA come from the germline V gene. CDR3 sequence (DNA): TGTGCCAGCAGCCCAGGGGGAGGCACTGAAGCTTTCTTT. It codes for CASSPGGGTEAFF.

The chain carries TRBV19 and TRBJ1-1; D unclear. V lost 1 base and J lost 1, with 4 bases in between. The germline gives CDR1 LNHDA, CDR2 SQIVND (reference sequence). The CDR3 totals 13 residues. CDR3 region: CASSIAKNTEAFF. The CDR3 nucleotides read TGTGCCAGTAGTATAGCTAAGAACACTGAAGCTTTCTTT. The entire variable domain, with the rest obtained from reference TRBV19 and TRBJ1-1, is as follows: DGGITQSPKYLFRKEGQNVTLSCEQNLNHDAMYWYRQDPGQGLRLIYYSQIVNDFQKGDIAEGYSVSREKKESFPLTVTSAQKNPTAFYLCASSIAKNTEAFFGQGTRLTVV.

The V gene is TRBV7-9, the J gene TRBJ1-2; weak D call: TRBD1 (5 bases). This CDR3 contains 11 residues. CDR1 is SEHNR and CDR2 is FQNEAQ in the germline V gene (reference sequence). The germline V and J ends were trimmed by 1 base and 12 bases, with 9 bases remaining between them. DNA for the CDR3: TGTGCCAGCAGCTTAGACAGGCTGGACACCTTC. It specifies CASSLDRLDTF.

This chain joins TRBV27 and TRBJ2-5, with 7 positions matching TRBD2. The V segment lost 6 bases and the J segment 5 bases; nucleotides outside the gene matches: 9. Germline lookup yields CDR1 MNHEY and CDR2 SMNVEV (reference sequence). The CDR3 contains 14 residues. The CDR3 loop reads CASSLMGGRETQYF. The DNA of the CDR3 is TGTGCCAGCAGCCTTATGGGAGGGAGGGAGACCCAGTACTTC.

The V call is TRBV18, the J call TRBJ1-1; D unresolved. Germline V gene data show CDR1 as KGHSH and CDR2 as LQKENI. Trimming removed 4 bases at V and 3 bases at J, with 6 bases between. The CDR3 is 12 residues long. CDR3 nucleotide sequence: TGTGCCAGCTCACTAAGAGACACTGAAGCTTTCTTT. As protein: CASSLRDTEAFF.

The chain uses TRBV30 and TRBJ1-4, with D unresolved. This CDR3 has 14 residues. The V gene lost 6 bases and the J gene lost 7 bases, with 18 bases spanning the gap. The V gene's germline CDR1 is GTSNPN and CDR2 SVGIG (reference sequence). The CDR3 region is CACSLGGKGEKLFF. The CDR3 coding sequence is TGTGCCTGTTCCTTAGGAGGGAAAGGTGAAAAACTGTTTTTT.

The CDR3 DNA reads TGTGCCTGGAGTGTGCGAATAGTAAGGGGGCCCGGGGGCACCGGGGAGCTGTTTTTT. As protein: CAWSVRIVRGPGGTGELFF. The chain has TRBV30 and TRBJ2-2; D is possibly TRBD1 (7 bases). Between the trimmed V and J ends, which lost 0 bases and 4 bases, there was a span of 24 bases. Germline lookup yields CDR1 GTSNPN and CDR2 SVGIG (reference sequence). CDR3 length: 19 residues.

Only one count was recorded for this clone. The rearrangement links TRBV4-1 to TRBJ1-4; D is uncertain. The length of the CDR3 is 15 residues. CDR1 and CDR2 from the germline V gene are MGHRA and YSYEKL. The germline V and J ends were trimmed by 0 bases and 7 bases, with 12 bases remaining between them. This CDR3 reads CASSQEVGRGEKLFF. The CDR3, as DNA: TGCGCCAGCAGCCAAGAGGTAGGGCGGGGTGAAAAACTGTTTTTT.

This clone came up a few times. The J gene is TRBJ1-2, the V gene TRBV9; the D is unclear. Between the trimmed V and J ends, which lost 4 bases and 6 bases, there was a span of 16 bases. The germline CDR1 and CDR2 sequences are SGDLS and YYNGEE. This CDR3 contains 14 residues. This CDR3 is CASSPTHNINGYTF. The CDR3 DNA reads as TGTGCCAGCAGCCCCACCCACAACATTAATGGCTACACCTTC.

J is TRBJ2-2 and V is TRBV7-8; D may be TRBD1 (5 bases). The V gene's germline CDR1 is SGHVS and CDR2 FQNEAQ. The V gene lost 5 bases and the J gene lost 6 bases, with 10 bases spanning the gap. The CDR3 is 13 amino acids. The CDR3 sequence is CASSPRVPGELFF. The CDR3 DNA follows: TGTGCCAGCAGCCCCAGGGTTCCCGGGGAGCTGTTTTTT.

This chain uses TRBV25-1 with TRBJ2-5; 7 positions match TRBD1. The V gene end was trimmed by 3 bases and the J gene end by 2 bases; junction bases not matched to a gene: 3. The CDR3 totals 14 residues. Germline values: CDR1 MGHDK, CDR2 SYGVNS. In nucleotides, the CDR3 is TGTGCCAGCAGTGACAGGGGGAATCAAGAGACCCAGTACTTC. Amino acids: CASSDRGNQETQYF.

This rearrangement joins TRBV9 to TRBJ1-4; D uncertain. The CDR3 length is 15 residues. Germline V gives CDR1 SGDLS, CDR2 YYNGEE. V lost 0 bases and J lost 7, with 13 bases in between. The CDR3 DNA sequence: TGTGCCAGCAGCGTAGGGGGAGGGCTGATTGAAAAACTGTTTTTT. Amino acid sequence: CASSVGGGLIEKLFF.

The DNA of the CDR3 is TGTGCCAGCAGCTTGAGGCAGTTGAACACCGGGGAGCTGTTTTTT. Its protein product is CASSLRQLNTGELFF. The J gene is TRBJ2-2, the V gene TRBV7-9; D not resolved. V lost 3 bases and J 1 base, leaving 9 bases between the germline ends. Germline assignment: CDR1 SEHNR and CDR2 FQNEAQ (reference sequence). CDR3 length: 15 amino acids.

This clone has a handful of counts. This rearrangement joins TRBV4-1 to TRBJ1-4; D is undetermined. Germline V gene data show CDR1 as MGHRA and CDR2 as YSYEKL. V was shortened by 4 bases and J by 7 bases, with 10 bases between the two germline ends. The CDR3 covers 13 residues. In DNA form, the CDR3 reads TGCGCCAGCAGCCCCGCGAACCCTGAAAAACTGTTTTTT. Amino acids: CASSPANPEKLFF.

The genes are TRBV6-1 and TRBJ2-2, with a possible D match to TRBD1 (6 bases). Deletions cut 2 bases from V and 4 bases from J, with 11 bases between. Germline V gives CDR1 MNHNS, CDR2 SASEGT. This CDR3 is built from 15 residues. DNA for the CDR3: TGTGCCAGCAGTGAATTTGTCAGGGGCACCGGGGAGCTGTTTTTT. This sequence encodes CASSEFVRGTGELFF.

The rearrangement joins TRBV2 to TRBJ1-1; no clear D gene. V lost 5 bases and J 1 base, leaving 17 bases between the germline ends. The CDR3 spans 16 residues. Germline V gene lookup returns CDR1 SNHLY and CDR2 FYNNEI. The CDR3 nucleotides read TGTGCCAGCAGTTTTAGTCAGCGTGGAAGGAACACTGAAGCTTTCTTT. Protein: CASSFSQRGRNTEAFF.

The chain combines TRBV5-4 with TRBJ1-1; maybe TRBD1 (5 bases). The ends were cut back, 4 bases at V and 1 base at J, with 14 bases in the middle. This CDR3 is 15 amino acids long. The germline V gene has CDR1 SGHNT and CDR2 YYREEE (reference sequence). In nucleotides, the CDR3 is TGTGCCAGCAGCCCTGACGGGGGGAGGAACACTGAAGCTTTCTTT. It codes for CASSPDGGRNTEAFF. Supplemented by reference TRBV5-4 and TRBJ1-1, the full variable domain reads ETGVTQSPTHLIKTRGQQVTLRCSSQSGHNTVSWYQQALGQGPQFIFQYYREEENGRGNFPPRFSGLQFPNYSSELNVNALELDDSALYLCASSPDGGRNTEAFFGQGTRLTVV.

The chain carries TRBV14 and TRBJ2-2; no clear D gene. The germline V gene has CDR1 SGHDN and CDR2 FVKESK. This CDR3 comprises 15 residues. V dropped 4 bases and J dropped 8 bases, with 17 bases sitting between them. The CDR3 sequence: CASSLTHGESGELFF. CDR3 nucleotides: TGTGCCAGCAGCCTTACACACGGAGAATCTGGGGAGCTGTTTTTT.

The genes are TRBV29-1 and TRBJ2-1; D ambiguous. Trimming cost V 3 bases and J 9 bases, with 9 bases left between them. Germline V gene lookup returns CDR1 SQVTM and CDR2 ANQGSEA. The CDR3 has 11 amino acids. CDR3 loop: CSVEVSLEQFF. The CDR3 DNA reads TGCAGCGTTGAGGTCTCACTTGAGCAGTTCTTC.

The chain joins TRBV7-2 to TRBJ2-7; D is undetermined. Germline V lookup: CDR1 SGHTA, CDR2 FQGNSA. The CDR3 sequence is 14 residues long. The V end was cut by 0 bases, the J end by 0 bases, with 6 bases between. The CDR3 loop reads CASSLAGLSYEQYF. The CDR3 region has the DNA TGTGCCAGCAGCTTAGCGGGCCTCTCCTACGAGCAGTACTTC.

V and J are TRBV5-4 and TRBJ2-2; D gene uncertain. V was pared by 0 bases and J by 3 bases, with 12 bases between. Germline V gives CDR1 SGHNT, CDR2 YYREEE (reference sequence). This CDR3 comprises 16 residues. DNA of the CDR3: TGTGCCAGCAGCTTGGAGGCAGACTTCTACACCGGGGAGCTGTTTTTT. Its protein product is CASSLEADFYTGELFF.

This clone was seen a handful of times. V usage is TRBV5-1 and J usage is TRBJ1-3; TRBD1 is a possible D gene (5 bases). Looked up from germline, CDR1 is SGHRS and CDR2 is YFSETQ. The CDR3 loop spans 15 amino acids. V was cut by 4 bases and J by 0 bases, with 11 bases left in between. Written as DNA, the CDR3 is TGCGCCAGCAGCACCGGACACAACTCTGGAAACACCATATATTTT. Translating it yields CASSTGHNSGNTIYF.

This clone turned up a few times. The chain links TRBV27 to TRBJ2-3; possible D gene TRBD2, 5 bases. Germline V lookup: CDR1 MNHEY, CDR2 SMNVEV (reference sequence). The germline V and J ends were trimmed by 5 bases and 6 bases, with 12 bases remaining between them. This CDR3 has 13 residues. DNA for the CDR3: TGTGCCAGCAGTCGCCGGAGGTTCGATACGCAGTATTTT. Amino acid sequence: CASSRRRFDTQYF.

DNA of the CDR3: TGCGCCAGCAGCCAACAATGGGACAGAGCTAACTATGGCTACACCTTC. Translating gives CASSQQWDRANYGYTF. The V and J genes are TRBV4-1 and TRBJ1-2, with 7 bases that match TRBD1. Germline loops: CDR1 MGHRA, CDR2 YSYEKL. V lost 2 bases to trimming and J lost 0 bases; unmatched junction nucleotides: 6. The CDR3 length is 16 residues.